This TCR beta chain is drawn from a study of CD8+ T cells in alopecia areata. Study-level information: The drug, tofacitinib, lasted 6 to 18 months, followed by 6 months off drug.

Study-level points and caveats: Clonality was higher in lesional than normal scalp, especially in alopecia totalis/universalis.

The CDR3 spans 15 residues. Between the trimmed V and J ends, which lost 3 bases and 2 bases, there was a span of 12 bases. CDR1 is SGHDN, CDR2 FVKESK, per germline. TCR sequencing used cDNA made by reverse transcription of extracted RNA. Sequenced by immunoSEQ multiplex PCR; TCRdb stores in-frame clones only, minus some. In the table there are fewer than 100,000 clones, around 60% of which are singletons. Treatment described: oral pan-JAK inhibitor, 5-10 mg twice daily. From PBMCs, CD4+ and CD8+ T cells were sorted. This clone came up many times. Its target is not known. The V and J genes are TRBV14 and TRBJ2-3, with D tentatively TRBD1 (5 bases). This specimen consisted of CD8+ T cells sorted from blood, obtained at week 4, from a patient treated with tofacitinib. This TCR derives from a human donor with alopecia areata. The CDR3 loop is CASSHPRGDTDTQYF. The CDR3, as DNA: TGTGCCAGCAGCCACCCAAGGGGTGACACAGATACGCAGTATTTT.